These 31 T cell receptor beta chains were sequenced from one sample in a study of blood T cells in healthy people across ages. Then a second PCR, running roughly 7 to 11 cycles, was carried out with a sample-barcoded 5' primer and a J-beta primer mix. TCRdb processed the 5' RACE reads anew with MiXCR; each CDR3 protein has one entry. The table has around 2 million distinct CDR3 sequences, about two fifths seen once. The specimen was blood. The receptors were sampled from a human donor in good health.

This clonotype was picked up many times. The V call is TRBV15, the J call TRBJ1-1; 8 bases align to TRBD1. The V segment lost 2 bases and the J segment 1 base; nucleotides outside the gene matches: 6. Germline loops: CDR1 LNHNV, CDR2 YYDKDF (reference sequence). The length of the CDR3 is 16 residues. The chain's CDR3 is CATSRSIGTGNTEAFF. As DNA, the CDR3 is TGTGCCACCAGCAGATCCATCGGGACAGGGAACACTGAAGCTTTCTTT.

The rearrangement joins TRBV6-2 or TRBV6-3 to TRBJ2-7, with 9 bases lining up with TRBD2. CDR1 is MNHEY, CDR2 SVGEGT, per germline. The CDR3 runs to 15 residues. After removal of 6 bases from V and 2 bases from J, the junction contained 8 bases not matched to a gene. CDR3 region: CASSQLRTSAYEQYF. For the CDR3, the DNA is TGTGCCAGCAGCCAACTTAGGACTAGCGCCTACGAGCAGTACTTC.

The chain combines TRBV20-1 with TRBJ1-5, with a tentative D call TRBD1 (6 bases). V was clipped by 5 bases and J by 5 bases, with 16 bases between them. The CDR3 has 14 residues. Germline CDR1 reads DFQATT; CDR2 reads SNEGSKA (reference sequence). The CDR3 DNA follows: TGCAGTGCTCCGAGGGGGGGGTCGCATCAGCCCCAGCATTTT. Protein: CSAPRGGSHQPQHF.

The chain recombines TRBV10-3 with TRBJ1-5, with 7 bases that match TRBD1. The CDR3 has 14 residues. With 5 bases clipped from V and 7 bases from J, the junction kept 8 bases outside the gene matches. Germline V gene data show CDR1 as ENHRY and CDR2 as SYGVKD. This chain's CDR3 is CAISIRQGGQPQHF. CDR3 sequence (DNA): TGTGCCATCAGTATTCGACAGGGCGGGCAGCCCCAGCATTTT.

The rearrangement uses TRBV25-1 and TRBJ2-7; TRBD2 matches at 7 bases. The CDR3 contains 15 residues. The trim removed 0 bases at V and 2 bases at J, leaving 4 bases unmatched. Germline loops: CDR1 MGHDK, CDR2 SYGVNS. The CDR3 is CASSEYEGGAYEQYF. In DNA, the CDR3 is TGTGCCAGCAGTGAATACGAGGGAGGGGCCTACGAGCAGTACTTC.

Only one count was recorded for this clonotype. The chain is built from TRBV7-2 and TRBJ1-2; 7 bases align to TRBD1. This CDR3 is 13 amino acids long. Trimming at V came to 6 bases and at J to 7 bases, leaving 8 bases not matched to a gene. Germline CDR1 reads SGHTA; CDR2 reads FQGNSA. DNA of the CDR3: TGTGCCAGCAGACAGCCAGGGGGGGGTGGCTACACCTTC. It yields the protein CASRQPGGGGYTF.

This rearrangement joins TRBV2 to TRBJ2-1; 9 positions agree with TRBD1. The CDR3 spans 15 residues. Germline V gene data show CDR1 as SNHLY and CDR2 as FYNNEI. V lost 7 bases, J lost 3 bases, and 7 bases stayed unmatched. CDR3 residues: CASTKDRGNYNEQFF. The CDR3 bases are TGTGCCAGCACAAAAGACAGGGGGAACTACAATGAGCAGTTCTTC.

This clonotype came up a few times. The rearrangement uses TRBV18 and TRBJ2-5, with D hard to call. Trimming took 3 bases from V and 5 from J, leaving 10 bases between them. The CDR3 has 13 amino acids. Germline lookup yields CDR1 KGHSH and CDR2 LQKENI. CDR3 nucleotide sequence: TGTGCCAGCTCACCTTTTTCCCGGGAGACCCAGTACTTC. It is translated as CASSPFSRETQYF.

The chain has TRBV13 and TRBJ1-1; no definite D call. The V and J ends lost 3 bases and 1 base respectively, with 9 bases between them. This CDR3 spans 14 amino acids. The germline V gene encodes CDR1 PRHDT and CDR2 FYEKMQ (reference sequence). The CDR3, as DNA: TGTGCCAGCAGCTTGCGTTTGTGGAACACTGAAGCTTTCTTT. Residues: CASSLRLWNTEAFF.

The CDR3 loop is CSLGTSKAQYF. Here the CDR3 DNA reads TGCAGCTTAGGGACTAGCAAGGCCCAGTACTTC. The rearrangement joins TRBV29-1 to TRBJ2-5; 9 nucleotides line up with TRBD2. The CDR3 totals 11 residues. The V gene's germline CDR1 is SQVTM and CDR2 ANQGSEA. Trimming took 8 bases from V and 9 from J; bases not matched to a gene: 7.

In this sample, this clonotype turned up a few times. V is TRBV10-3 and J is TRBJ1-2, with a possible D match to TRBD1 (5 bases). CDR3 size: 14 residues. CDR1 ENHRY and CDR2 SYGVKD come from the germline V gene. Trimming shortened V by 2 bases and J by 5 bases, and 12 bases separated the two germline ends. The DNA for the CDR3 is TGTGCCATCAGTGAGCTCCAGGGAACTTATGGCTACACCTTC. Amino acid sequence: CAISELQGTYGYTF.

A few counts support this clonotype. The chain combines TRBV20-1 with TRBJ1-2; 7 nucleotides agree with TRBD1. Trimming took 5 bases from V and 8 from J; bases not matched to a gene: 5. Germline-derived CDR1 and CDR2 are DFQATT and SNEGSKA (reference sequence). This CDR3 is built from 11 residues. Written as DNA, the CDR3 is TGCAGTGCTGGGGAGGGGGCCGGCTACACCTTC. Translating gives CSAGEGAGYTF.

The chain has TRBV12-3 or TRBV12-4 and TRBJ2-3; D is uncertain. This CDR3 is built from 12 residues. Trimming took 4 bases from V and 6 from J, leaving 8 bases between them. The CDR3 reads CASSSNADTQYF. The CDR3 DNA is TGTGCCAGCAGTTCCAACGCGGATACGCAGTATTTT.

This clonotype was counted many times. The chain carries TRBV6-2 or TRBV6-3 and TRBJ2-1, with TRBD1 matching 7 bases. V was pared by 8 bases and J by 0 bases, with 4 bases of the junction left unmatched. Germline CDR1 MNHEY, CDR2 SVGEGT. This CDR3 has 14 amino acids. The CDR3 spells CASSTGSSYNEQFF. CDR3 nucleotides: TGTGCCAGCTCGACAGGGAGCTCCTACAATGAGCAGTTCTTC.

This chain links TRBV9 with TRBJ2-1; D not resolved. V lost 0 bases to trimming and J lost 8 bases, with 15 bases between them. The CDR3 loop spans 15 amino acids. Germline V lookup: CDR1 SGDLS, CDR2 YYNGEE. CDR3 region: CASSVDHASLYEQFF. The CDR3 bases are TGTGCCAGCAGCGTAGATCACGCCTCGCTATATGAGCAGTTCTTC.

J is TRBJ2-5 and V is TRBV7-2; D ambiguous. CDR3 length equals 14 residues. Between the trimmed V and J ends, which lost 5 bases and 1 base, there was a span of 11 bases. The germline CDR1 and CDR2 sequences are SGHTA and FQGNSA. The CDR3 sequence: CASSREYSQETQYF. CDR3 DNA sequence: TGTGCCAGCAGCCGAGAGTACAGCCAAGAGACCCAGTACTTC.

The sample holds a few counts of this clonotype. The rearrangement joins TRBV7-2 to TRBJ2-3; a possible D gene is TRBD1 (6 bases). Trimming left V 5 bases short and J 6 bases short, with 12 bases between. The CDR3 sequence is 13 residues long. Germline values: CDR1 SGHTA, CDR2 FQGNSA. CDR3 DNA sequence: TGTGCCAGCAGCCTTAAGGGGGAGGATACGCAGTATTTT. Amino acids: CASSLKGEDTQYF.

A single count supports this clonotype. V gene TRBV5-5 combines with J gene TRBJ1-5, with 7 bases aligning to TRBD1. The J segment lost 4 bases and the V segment lost 1 base, leaving 8 bases of the junction unmatched. The CDR3 extends over 16 amino acids. In germline, CDR1 is SGHKS, CDR2 YYEKEE (reference sequence). CDR3 coding DNA: TGTGCCAGCAGCTTGTCACAGGGGTTTGTAAATCAGCCCCAGCATTTT. Amino acid sequence: CASSLSQGFVNQPQHF. The entire variable domain, with the rest obtained from reference TRBV5-5 and TRBJ1-5, is as follows: DAGVTQSPTHLIKTRGQQVTLRCSPISGHKSVSWYQQVLGQGPQFIFQYYEKEERGRGNFPDRFSARQFPNYSSELNVNALLLGDSALYLCASSLSQGFVNQPQHFGDGTRLSIL.

Only a few counts were recorded for this clonotype. This chain uses TRBV5-1 with TRBJ2-1; 12 nucleotides line up with TRBD1. Trimming took 5 bases from V and 5 from J; bases not matched to a gene: 2. The CDR3 loop spans 14 amino acids. The germline V gene encodes CDR1 SGHRS and CDR2 YFSETQ. The CDR3 loop is CASRGQGADNEQFF. Here the CDR3 DNA reads TGCGCCAGCAGGGGACAGGGGGCAGACAATGAGCAGTTCTTC.

Details on this clonotype: This may come from a read error, since a much larger clone is one base off. The V call is TRBV29-1, the J call TRBJ1-2; no clear D. The CDR3 is 13 amino acids. Germline V gives CDR1 SQVTM, CDR2 ANQGSEA. Trimming left V 7 bases short and J 4 bases short, with 16 bases between. Written as DNA, the CDR3 is TGCAGCGCGCTGGTTTCAGTTGGCTATGGCTACACCTTC. It is translated as CSALVSVGYGYTF.

V usage is TRBV20-1 and J usage is TRBJ2-6, with unresolved D. Between the trimmed V and J ends, which lost 0 bases and 3 bases, there was a span of 6 bases. Germline lookup yields CDR1 DFQATT and CDR2 SNEGSKA (reference sequence). The CDR3 covers 14 residues. The DNA of the CDR3 is TGCAGTGCTAGAGACGTGGTTGGGGCCAACGTCCTGACTTTC. This encodes CSARDVVGANVLTF.

The chain joins TRBV20-1 to TRBJ2-1; 8 bases fit TRBD2. The germline V gene has CDR1 DFQATT and CDR2 SNEGSKA (reference sequence). The CDR3 extends over 12 amino acids. The CDR3 loop is CRPAGGQSEQFF. CDR3 DNA sequence: TGCAGACCTGCGGGGGGTCAAAGTGAGCAGTTCTTC.

There are many counts of this clonotype. The chain has TRBV20-1 and TRBJ2-4; D not resolved. The germline CDR1 and CDR2 sequences are DFQATT and SNEGSKA (reference sequence). The length of the CDR3 is 14 residues. Trimming took 1 base from V and 0 from J, leaving 7 bases between them. The CDR3 is CSARGVSAKNIQYF. The CDR3 coding sequence is TGCAGTGCTAGAGGGGTTTCAGCCAAAAACATTCAGTACTTC.

Only a few counts were recorded for this clonotype. CDR3 nucleotide sequence: TGTGCCAGCAGCTTAGCACCCCAAAATGAGCAGTTCTTC. Its protein product is CASSLAPQNEQFF. The chain couples TRBV7-2 to TRBJ2-1, with unresolved D. Germline assignment: CDR1 SGHTA and CDR2 FQGNSA. Trimming left V 0 bases short and J 7 bases short, with 7 bases between. The CDR3 is 13 amino acids.

This clonotype was detected only a few times. The chain uses TRBV27 and TRBJ1-4; a weak D match, TRBD1 (5 bases). Germline V gene lookup returns CDR1 MNHEY and CDR2 SMNVEV (reference sequence). The CDR3 runs 13 residues. Trimming cost V 4 bases and J 3 bases, with 6 bases left between them. The CDR3 is CASSWGANEKLFF. The CDR3 DNA sequence: TGTGCCAGCAGTTGGGGGGCTAATGAAAAACTGTTTTTT. The complete variable domain, with remaining parts taken from reference TRBV27 and TRBJ1-4, reads EAQVTQNPRYLITVTGKKLTVTCSQNMNHEYMSWYRQDPGLGLRQIYYSMNVEVTDKGDVPEGYKVSRKEKRNFPLILESPSPNQTSLYFCASSWGANEKLFFGSGTQLSVL.

V usage is TRBV7-2 and J usage is TRBJ2-4; TRBD1 matches at 8 bases. The CDR3 runs to 14 residues. CDR1 is SGHTA and CDR2 is FQGNSA in the germline V gene. V lost 6 bases to trimming and J lost 13 bases; unmatched junction nucleotides: 14. CDR3 sequence (DNA): TGTGCCAGCAGTTCCGGGACAGGTTTCACGAAGCAGTACTTC. Encoded protein: CASSSGTGFTKQYF.

The V gene is TRBV2, the J gene TRBJ2-7, with D hard to call. Germline loops: CDR1 SNHLY, CDR2 FYNNEI. CDR3 length: 14 amino acids. The ends were cut back, 3 bases at V and 5 bases at J, with 14 bases in the middle. Here the CDR3 reads CASSEGPEQNEQYF. The CDR3 DNA is TGTGCCAGCAGTGAGGGTCCCGAGCAAAACGAGCAGTACTTC.

This clonotype has only a few counts. The chain uses TRBV15 and TRBJ2-6; possibly TRBD1 for D (6 bases). Looked up from germline, CDR1 is LNHNV and CDR2 is YYDKDF (reference sequence). V lost 5 bases to trimming and J lost 0 bases, with 17 bases between them. The CDR3 sequence is 18 residues long. The DNA of the CDR3 is TGTGCCACCAGCGTAGGACAGAACTCACTCTCTGGGGCCAACGTCCTGACTTTC. Encoded protein: CATSVGQNSLSGANVLTF.

This clonotype was seen only a few times. The chain links TRBV7-2 to TRBJ1-1; 10 bases fit TRBD1. From germline, CDR1 is SGHTA and CDR2 FQGNSA. The CDR3 is made up of 15 amino acids. V lost 6 bases to trimming and J lost 5 bases; unmatched junction nucleotides: 9. The CDR3 DNA reads TGTGCCAGCAGAGTCGACAGGGGGCGAGAAACTGAAGCTTTCTTT. As protein: CASRVDRGRETEAFF.

The chain uses TRBV4-1 and TRBJ1-2; no clear D gene. The CDR3 loop spans 13 amino acids. The germline gives CDR1 MGHRA, CDR2 YSYEKL. V was trimmed by 1 base and J by 8 bases, leaving 11 bases between them. CDR3 loop: CASSQGFGSGYTF. The CDR3 nucleotides read TGCGCCAGCAGCCAAGGATTCGGCTCAGGCTACACCTTC.

This clonotype was counted only a few times. The chain links TRBV3-1 to TRBJ2-1, with D possibly matching TRBD2 (5 bases). The CDR3 runs 14 residues. The V gene's germline CDR1 is LGHDT and CDR2 YNNKEL (reference sequence). Trimming left V 6 bases short and J 5 bases short, with 14 bases between. The CDR3: CASSNSGFNNEQFF. The CDR3 region has the DNA TGTGCCAGCAGTAACAGCGGTTTTAACAATGAGCAGTTCTTC.